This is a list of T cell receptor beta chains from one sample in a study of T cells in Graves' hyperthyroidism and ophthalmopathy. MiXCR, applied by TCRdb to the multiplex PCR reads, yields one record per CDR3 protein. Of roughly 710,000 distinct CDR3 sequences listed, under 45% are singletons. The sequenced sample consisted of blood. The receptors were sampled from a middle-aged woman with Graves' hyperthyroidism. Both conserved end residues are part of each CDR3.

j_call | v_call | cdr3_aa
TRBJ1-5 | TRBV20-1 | CSVRTSNQPQHF
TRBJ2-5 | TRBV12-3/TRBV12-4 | CASRRNLEETQYF
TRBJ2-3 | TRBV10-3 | CASSLRLAGVTDTQYF
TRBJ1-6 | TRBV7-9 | CASSLSTGTGSNSPLHF
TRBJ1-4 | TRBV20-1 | CSAGTTGFREKLFF
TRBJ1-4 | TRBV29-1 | CSVEGEGGLFF
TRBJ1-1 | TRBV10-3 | CAIGTGRNTEAFF
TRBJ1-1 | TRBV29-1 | CSVEDQRVEAFF
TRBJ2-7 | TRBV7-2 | CASTPSGRAYEQYF
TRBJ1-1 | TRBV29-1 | CSCGPSGNTEAFF
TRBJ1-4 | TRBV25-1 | CASVILGTTNEKLFF
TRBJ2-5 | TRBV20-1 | CSASISTDTQYF
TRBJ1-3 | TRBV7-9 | CASSLEATGLSGNTIYF
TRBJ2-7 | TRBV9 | CASWSGKGLAGGRTVYEQYF
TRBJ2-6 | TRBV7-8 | CASSQRGGAVGSGANVLTF
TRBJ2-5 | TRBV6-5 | CASSYGAVKETQYF
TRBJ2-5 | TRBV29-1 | CSGRTGGTAGETQYF
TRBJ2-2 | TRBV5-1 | CTSSLGGCWGLFF
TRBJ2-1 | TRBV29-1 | CSVVGSRTYNEQFF
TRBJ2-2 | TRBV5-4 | CASSFGLAGGPNTGELFF
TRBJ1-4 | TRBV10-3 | CAISGGARLIREKLFF
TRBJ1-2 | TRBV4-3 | CASSQELVGRDSYGYTF
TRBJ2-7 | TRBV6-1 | CASERQDGGLGEQYF
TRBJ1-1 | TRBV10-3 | CAVGIREDTEAFF
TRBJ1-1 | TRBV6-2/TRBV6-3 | CASSYLQGIGSEAFF
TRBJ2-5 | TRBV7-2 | CASSLRMGETQYF
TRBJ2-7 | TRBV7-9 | CASSQGLAGSEQYF
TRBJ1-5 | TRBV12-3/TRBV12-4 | CASRLGQGSETQHF
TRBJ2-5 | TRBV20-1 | CSARGNKETQYF
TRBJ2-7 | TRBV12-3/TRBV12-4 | CASSSETDSYEQYF
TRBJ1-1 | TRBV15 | CATSPDRQEEAFF
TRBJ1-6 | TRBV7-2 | CASSMRQGGDSPLHF
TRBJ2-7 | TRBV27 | CATGGRGNYEQYF
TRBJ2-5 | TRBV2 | CAISVGLAGGETQYF
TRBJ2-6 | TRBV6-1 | CATVAGANVLTF
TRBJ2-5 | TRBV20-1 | CSARPSGTQYF
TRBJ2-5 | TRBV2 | CASGETQYF
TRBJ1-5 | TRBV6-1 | CATVRDTNRPQHF
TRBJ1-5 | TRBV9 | CASSPESPDRHQPQHF
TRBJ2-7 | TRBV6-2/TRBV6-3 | CASSRGLAGDEQYF
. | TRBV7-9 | CASIDLGREPRASGEQFF
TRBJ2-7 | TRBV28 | CASSPPAIPYEQYF
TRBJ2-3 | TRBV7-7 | CASSSALGAYTQYF
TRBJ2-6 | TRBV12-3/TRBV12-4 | CASSSRDRDSGANVLTF
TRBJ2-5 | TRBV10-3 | CAISRDYSQETQYF